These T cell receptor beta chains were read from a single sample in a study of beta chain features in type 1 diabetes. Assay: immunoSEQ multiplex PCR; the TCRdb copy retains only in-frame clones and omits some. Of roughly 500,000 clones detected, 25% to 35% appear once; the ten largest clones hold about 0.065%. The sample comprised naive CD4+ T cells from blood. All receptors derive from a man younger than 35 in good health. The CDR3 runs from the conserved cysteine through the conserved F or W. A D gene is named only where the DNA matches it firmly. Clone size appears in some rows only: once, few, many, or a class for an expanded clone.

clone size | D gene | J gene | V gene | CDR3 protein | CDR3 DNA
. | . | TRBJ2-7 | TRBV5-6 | CASSLELASYEQYF | TGTGCCAGCAGCTTGGAACTAGCCAGCTACGAGCAGTACTTC
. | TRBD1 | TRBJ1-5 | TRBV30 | CAWNRGGQPQHF | TGTGCCTGGAACAGGGGGGGCCAGCCCCAGCATTTT
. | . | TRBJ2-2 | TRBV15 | CATSRDFMAGITTGELFF | TGTGCCACCAGCAGAGATTTTATGGCCGGGATCACAACCGGGGAGCTGTTTTTT
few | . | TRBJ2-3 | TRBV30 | CAWKWPKYTDTQYF | TGTGCCTGGAAGTGGCCTAAGTACACAGATACGCAGTATTTT
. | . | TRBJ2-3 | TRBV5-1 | CASSDVSGSTDTQYF | TGCGCCAGCAGCGACGTTTCAGGTAGCACAGATACGCAGTATTTT
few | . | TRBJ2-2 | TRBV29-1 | CSVEDVASSAGELFF | TGCAGCGTTGAAGATGTAGCGAGTAGCGCCGGGGAGCTGTTTTTT
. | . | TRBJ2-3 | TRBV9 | CASSPWGANTDTQYF | TGTGCCAGCAGCCCCTGGGGAGCGAACACAGATACGCAGTATTTT
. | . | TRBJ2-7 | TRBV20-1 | CSASLAAEQYF | TGCAGTGCTAGTTTGGCTGCCGAACAGTACTTC
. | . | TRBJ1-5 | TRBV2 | CASSGPSNQPQHF | TGTGCCAGCAGTGGACCGAGCAATCAGCCCCAGCATTTT
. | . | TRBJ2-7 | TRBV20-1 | CSVRGAYEQYF | TGCAGTGTTCGAGGAGCCTACGAGCAGTACTTC
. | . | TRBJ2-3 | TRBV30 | CAWSVGGDTQYF | TGTGCCTGGAGTGTTGGGGGCGATACGCAGTATTTT
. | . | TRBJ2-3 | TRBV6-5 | CASSLWERSTDTQYF | TGTGCCAGCAGTCTTTGGGAGCGAAGCACAGATACGCAGTATTTT
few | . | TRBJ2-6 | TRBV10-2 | CASSARGGGANVLTF | TGCGCCAGCAGTGCCAGGGGAGGTGGGGCCAACGTCCTGACTTTC
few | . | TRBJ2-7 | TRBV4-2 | CASSQDFSEQYF | TGTGCCAGCAGCCAAGATTTTTCCGAGCAGTACTTC
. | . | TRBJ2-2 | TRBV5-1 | CASSLKVVAGELFF | TGCGCCAGCAGCTTGAAAGTGGTGGCCGGGGAGCTGTTTTTT
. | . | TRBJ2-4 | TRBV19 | CASSIGFRERLAKNIQYF | TGTGCCAGTAGTATAGGGTTCAGGGAAAGGCTGGCCAAAAACATTCAGTACTTC
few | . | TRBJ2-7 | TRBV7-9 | CASSLLSVGSTYEQYF | TGTGCCAGCAGCTTATTAAGTGTCGGCAGTACCTACGAGCAGTACTTC
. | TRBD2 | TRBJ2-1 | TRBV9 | CASSVDTSGRQQFF | TGTGCCAGCAGCGTAGACACTAGCGGGAGGCAGCAGTTCTTC
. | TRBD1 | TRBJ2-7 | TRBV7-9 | CASSHRDRQYEQYF | TGTGCCAGCAGCCACCGGGACAGGCAGTACGAGCAGTACTTC
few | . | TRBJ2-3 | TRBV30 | CAWSPRADTQYF | TGTGCCTGGAGCCCCAGGGCAGATACGCAGTATTTT
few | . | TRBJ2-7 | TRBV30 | CAWSVGGSSYEQYF | TGTGCCTGGAGTGTGGGGGGTAGCTCCTACGAGCAGTACTTC
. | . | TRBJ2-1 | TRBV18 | CASSPPGREQFF | TGTGCCAGCTCACCCCCGGGAAGGGAGCAGTTCTTC
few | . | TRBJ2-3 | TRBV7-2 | CASSLRVGPDTQYF | TGTGCCAGCAGCTTAAGGGTAGGGCCAGATACGCAGTATTTT
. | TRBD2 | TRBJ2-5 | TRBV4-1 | CASSQDWGGETQYF | TGCGCCAGCAGCCAAGATTGGGGGGGAGAGACCCAGTACTTC
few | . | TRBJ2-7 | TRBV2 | CASSVRAYQWEQYF | TGTGCCAGCAGTGTAAGAGCATACCAGTGGGAGCAGTACTTC
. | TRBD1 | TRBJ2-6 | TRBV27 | CAGWDRAPPGANVLTF | TGTGCCGGATGGGACAGGGCTCCTCCTGGGGCCAACGTCCTGACTTTC
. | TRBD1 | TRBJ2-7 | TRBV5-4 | CASSSPDRGSYEQYF | TGTGCCAGCAGCTCGCCGGACAGGGGGTCCTACGAGCAGTACTTC
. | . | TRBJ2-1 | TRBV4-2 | CASSPTGSLSWGQFF | TGTGCCAGCAGCCCCACCGGATCCTTGTCCTGGGGGCAGTTCTTC
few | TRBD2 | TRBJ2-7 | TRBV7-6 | CASSGSGGSSYEQYF | TGTGCCAGCAGCGGTTCCGGGGGGAGCTCCTACGAGCAGTACTTC
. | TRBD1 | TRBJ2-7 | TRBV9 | CASSAGDRSSYEQYF | TGTGCCAGCAGCGCCGGGGACAGGAGCTCCTACGAGCAGTACTTC
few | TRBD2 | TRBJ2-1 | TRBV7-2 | CASSLGLAGVSYNEQFF | TGTGCCAGCAGCTTGGGACTAGCGGGAGTCTCCTACAATGAGCAGTTCTTC